This TCR beta chain was obtained from a study of T cells in Graves' hyperthyroidism and ophthalmopathy. Absence of ophthalmopathy progression within 18 months defined stable Graves' hyperthyroidism. Source material for PBMCs was less than 12 ml fresh peripheral blood. The length of the CDR3 is 18 residues. V shed 8 bases and J 0 bases; nucleotides not matched to a gene: 13. Germline V gene data show CDR1 as MGHDK and CDR2 as SYGVNS. Amplification targeted TCR beta CDR3 regions from RNA transcripts. Initially, a first-round RT-PCR of the TCR CDR3 employed the HTBI primer set. One entry per CDR3 protein results from TCRdb running MiXCR on the multiplex PCR reads. The sample lists about 560,000 distinct CDR3 sequences, roughly a sixth occurring once.

The chain joins TRBV25-1 to TRBJ2-3; 11 bases fit TRBD2. The receptor was isolated from a woman aged 18-29 years with Graves' hyperthyroidism. Sequencing was carried out using blood. CDR3 sequence reads: CASADGFGTSGSTDTQYF. CDR3 in DNA: TGTGCCAGCGCCGACGGGTTCGGGACTAGCGGAAGCACAGATACGCAGTATTTT.